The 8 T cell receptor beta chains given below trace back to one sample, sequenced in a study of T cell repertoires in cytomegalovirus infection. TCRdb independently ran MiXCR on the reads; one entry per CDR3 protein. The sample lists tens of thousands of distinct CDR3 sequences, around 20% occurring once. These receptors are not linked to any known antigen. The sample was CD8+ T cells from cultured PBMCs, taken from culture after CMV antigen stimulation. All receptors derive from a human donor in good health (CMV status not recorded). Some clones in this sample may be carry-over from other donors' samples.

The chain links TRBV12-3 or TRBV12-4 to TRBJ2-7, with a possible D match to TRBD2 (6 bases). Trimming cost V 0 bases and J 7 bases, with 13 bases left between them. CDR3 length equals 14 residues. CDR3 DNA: TGTGCCAGCAGTTTAGCAGGCAAGGGGAGGGAGCAGTACTTC. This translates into CASSLAGKGREQYF.

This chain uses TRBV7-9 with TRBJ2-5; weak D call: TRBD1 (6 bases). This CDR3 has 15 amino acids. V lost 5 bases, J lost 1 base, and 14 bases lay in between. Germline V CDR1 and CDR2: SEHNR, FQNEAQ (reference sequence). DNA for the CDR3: TGTGCCAGCAGCCCACCGACAGGATTCCAAGAGACCCAGTACTTC. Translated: CASSPPTGFQETQYF.

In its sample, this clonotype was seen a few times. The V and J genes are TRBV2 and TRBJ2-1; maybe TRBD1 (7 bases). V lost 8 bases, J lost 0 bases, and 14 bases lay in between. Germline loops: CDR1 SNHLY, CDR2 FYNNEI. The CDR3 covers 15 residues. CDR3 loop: CASGAGQSSYNEQFF. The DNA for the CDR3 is TGTGCCAGCGGGGCGGGACAGAGCTCCTACAATGAGCAGTTCTTC.

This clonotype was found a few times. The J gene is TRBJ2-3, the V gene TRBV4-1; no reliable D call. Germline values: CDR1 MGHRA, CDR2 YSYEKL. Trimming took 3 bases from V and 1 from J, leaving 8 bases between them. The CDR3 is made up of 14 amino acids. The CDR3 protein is CASSQSTGTDTQYF. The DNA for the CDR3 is TGCGCCAGCAGCCAGTCCACAGGCACAGATACGCAGTATTTT.

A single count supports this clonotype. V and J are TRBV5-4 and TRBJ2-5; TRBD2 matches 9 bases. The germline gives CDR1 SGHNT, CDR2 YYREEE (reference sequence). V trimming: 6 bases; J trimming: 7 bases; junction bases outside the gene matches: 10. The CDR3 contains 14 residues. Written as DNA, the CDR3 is TGTGCCAGCACTATAGCGGGGGAGAAGGGGACCCAGTACTTC. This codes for CASTIAGEKGTQYF.

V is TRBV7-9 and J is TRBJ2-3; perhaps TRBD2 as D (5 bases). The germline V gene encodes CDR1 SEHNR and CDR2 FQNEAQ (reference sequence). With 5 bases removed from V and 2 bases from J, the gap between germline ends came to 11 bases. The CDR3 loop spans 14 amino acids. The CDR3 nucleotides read TGTGCCAGCAGCCGGGCGGGCCTCACAGATACGCAGTATTTT. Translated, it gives CASSRAGLTDTQYF.

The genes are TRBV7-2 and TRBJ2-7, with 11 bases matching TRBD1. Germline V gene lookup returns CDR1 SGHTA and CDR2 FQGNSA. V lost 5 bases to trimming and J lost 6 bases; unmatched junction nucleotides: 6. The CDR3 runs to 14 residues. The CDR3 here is CASSADRGLSEQYF. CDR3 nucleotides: TGTGCCAGCAGCGCGGACAGGGGGCTTAGCGAGCAGTACTTC.

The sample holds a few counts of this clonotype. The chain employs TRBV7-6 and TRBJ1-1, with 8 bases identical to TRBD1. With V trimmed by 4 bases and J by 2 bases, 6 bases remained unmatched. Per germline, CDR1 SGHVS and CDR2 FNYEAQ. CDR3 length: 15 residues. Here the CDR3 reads CASSSGTGDNTEAFF. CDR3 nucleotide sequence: TGTGCCAGCAGCTCGGGGACAGGAGATAACACTGAAGCTTTCTTT. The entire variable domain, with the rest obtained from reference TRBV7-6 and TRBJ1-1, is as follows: GAGVSQSPRYKVTKRGQDVALRCDPISGHVSLYWYRQALGQGPEFLTYFNYEAQQDKSGLPNDRFSAERPEGSISTLTIQRTEQRDSAMYRCASSSGTGDNTEAFFGQGTRLTVV.